This T cell receptor beta chain was sequenced for a study of Ad26.COV2.S vaccination and SARS-CoV-2 variants. On the study more broadly: Donor was assigned to the Ad26.COV2.S arm of trial COV1001. Study results and caveats: Higher spike-specific TCR breadth was found in vaccine recipients than in placebo recipients. Reported findings describe substantial breadth in spike-specific CD8+ and CD4+ T cell responses following vaccination.

Regarding treatment: some 20 received Ad26.COV2.S at low or high dose, single or two shots; 5 received placebo; per-sample allocation not given. Day 63 after the first injection of vaccine or placebo was the sampling time. This person who donated was an adult of 18-55 years in Boston. TCRdb's table, derived via immunoSEQ multiplex PCR, lists solely in-frame clones and lacks some. The table includes about 680,000 clones, around 90% detected once. Worth noting for this clone: Its specificity is not known.

This CDR3 comprises 16 residues. CDR1 and CDR2 from the germline V gene are MRHNA and SNTAGT. V lost 5 bases and J lost 2; bases outside the gene matches: 9. This TCR came from a person between 18 and 59 years old who received the Ad26.COV2.S COVID-19 vaccine or a placebo. This chain links TRBV6-4 with TRBJ2-3, with 8 positions matching TRBD2. The starting material was peripheral blood, obtained in a trial of Ad26.COV2.S vaccine versus placebo. DNA for the CDR3: TGTGCCAGCAGTACGGGAGGGGGAACCAACACAGATACGCAGTATTTT. Amino acids: CASSTGGGTNTDTQYF.